This entry concerns a single T cell receptor (beta chain). These data are taken from a study of blood T cell repertoires in COVID-19. Study-level background: COVID-19 samples from acute and convalescent phases originated in the United States, Italy and Spain.

Everyone who took part was 18 to 89 years old, and they came from about two dozen US areas. Trimming cost V 6 bases and J 2 bases; bases outside gene matches: 7. The CDR3 length is 15 residues. Germline V gene data show CDR1 as MNHEY and CDR2 as SVGAGI. Measured with immunoSEQ multiplex PCR; TCRdb has only the in-frame clones, and not every one. The table shows around 200,000 clones, with around 88% occurring only once. Sample: PBMCs or T cells enriched from blood (not recorded which). This clonotype was obtained from a man aged 40-49 years with acute COVID-19. This rearrangement joins TRBV6-5 to TRBJ1-5; TRBD1 agrees at 7 bases. The CDR3 protein is CASRRTGQGNQPQHF. In DNA form, the CDR3 reads TGTGCCAGCAGACGCACTGGACAGGGCAATCAGCCCCAGCATTTT.